One sample yielded the 15 T cell receptor beta chains listed below, sequenced in a study of OX40 agonist ivuxolimab in advanced cancers. TCRdb's table, derived via immunoSEQ multiplex PCR, lists solely in-frame clones and lacks some. The top ten clones hold 2% to 2.5% of a sample with 55,000 to 75,000 clones, 87% of them seen once. The sample consisted of CD4+ or CD8+ T cells sorted from blood, taken in a trial of the OX40 agonist ivuxolimab. These receptors were obtained from an adult with an advanced solid tumor such as melanoma, head and neck, liver or kidney cancer.

The chain carries TRBV5-4 and TRBJ2-5; TRBD1 matches 12 bases. The CDR3 length is 14 residues. With 4 bases clipped from V and 5 bases from J, the junction kept 3 bases outside the gene matches. CDR1 is SGHNT, CDR2 YYREEE, per germline (reference sequence). The CDR3 coding sequence is TGTGCCAGCAGCGGGGACAGGGGGCAGGAGACCCAGTACTTC. Protein: CASSGDRGQETQYF.

CDR3 loop: CASSYSYRCGCTDTQYF. The DNA of the CDR3 is TGTGCCAGCAGTTACTCCTACCGCTGCGGATGCACAGATACGCAGTATTTT. The chain uses TRBV6-7 and TRBJ2-3, with no clear D. TRBV6-7 is assigned to the ORF class and has an uncertain function. The CDR3 is 17 amino acids. The V end was cut by 0 bases, the J end by 1 base, with 14 bases between.

This clone has just a few counts. The chain has TRBV19 and TRBJ2-7, with D perhaps being TRBD1 or TRBD2 (5 bases each). The CDR3 has 12 residues. Trimming removed 6 bases from V and 6 bases from J, with 12 bases in between. The germline gives CDR1 LNHDA, CDR2 SQIVND (reference sequence). The CDR3 DNA sequence: TGTGCCAGTAGCCGGACGGGGCGCGAGCAGTACTTC. It specifies CASSRTGREQYF. Looking up the rest from reference TRBV19 and TRBJ2-7 gives the full variable domain: DGGITQSPKYLFRKEGQNVTLSCEQNLNHDAMYWYRQDPGQGLRLIYYSQIVNDFQKGDIAEGYSVSREKKESFPLTVTSAQKNPTAFYLCASSRTGREQYFGPGTRLTVT.

V is TRBV25-1 and J is TRBJ1-6; 10 bases are shared with TRBD1. The junction had 3 bases not matched to a gene; V was cut back by 4 bases and J by 9 bases. The CDR3 is 14 amino acids. Germline V CDR1 and CDR2: MGHDK, SYGVNS. CDR3 sequence (DNA): TGTGCCAGCAGTGGACAGGGGGCTCTTTCACCCCTCCACTTT. It translates to CASSGQGALSPLHF.

A few counts support this clone. This rearrangement joins TRBV5-4 to TRBJ2-6; TRBD1 is a possible D gene (6 bases). The CDR3 is 15 amino acids. The germline V gene encodes CDR1 SGHNT and CDR2 YYREEE (reference sequence). V gave up 5 bases and J gave up 4 bases, with 13 bases separating them. Written as DNA, the CDR3 is TGTGCCAGCAGTCCGGGCCAGGGGGGGGCCAACGTCCTGACTTTC. This codes for CASSPGQGGANVLTF.

J is TRBJ2-1 and V is TRBV6-5, with D possibly called TRBD1 or TRBD2 (5 bases each). V shed 0 bases and J shed 8 bases, with 11 bases lying between them. The CDR3 spans 14 residues. From germline, CDR1 is MNHEY and CDR2 SVGAGI. The chain's CDR3 is CASSYSRAGYEQFF. Written as DNA, the CDR3 is TGTGCCAGCAGTTACTCCAGGGCGGGTTATGAGCAGTTCTTC.

The chain joins TRBV5-8 to TRBJ2-5; D not certain. Trimming left V 0 bases short and J 4 bases short, with 13 bases between. In germline, CDR1 is SGHTS, CDR2 YDEGEE. This CDR3 has 15 amino acids. In DNA form, the CDR3 reads TGTGCCAGCAGCTTGGGGCGGCTTCCGGGAGAGACCCAGTACTTC. As protein: CASSLGRLPGETQYF.

This chain joins TRBV7-8 and TRBJ2-1, with D tentatively TRBD1 (6 bases). This CDR3 has 14 amino acids. Per germline, CDR1 SGHVS and CDR2 FQNEAQ. V lost 5 bases, J lost 4 bases, and 12 bases lay in between. CDR3 sequence: CASSPRQVYNEQFF. CDR3 coding DNA: TGTGCCAGCAGCCCGAGACAGGTTTACAATGAGCAGTTCTTC.

V is TRBV14 and J is TRBJ2-1; no reliable D call. The V and J ends lost 4 bases and 5 bases respectively, with 9 bases between them. From germline, CDR1 is SGHDN and CDR2 FVKESK. This CDR3 comprises 13 residues. The DNA of the CDR3 is TGTGCCAGCAGCCTTGGCCCCAACAATGAGCAGTTCTTC. As protein: CASSLGPNNEQFF.

V gene TRBV28 combines with J gene TRBJ1-2; TRBD1 might be the D (5 bases). The CDR3 extends over 12 amino acids. Germline V lookup: CDR1 MDHEN, CDR2 SYDVKM. Deletions cut 8 bases from V and 1 base from J, with 8 bases between. CDR3 nucleotide sequence: TGTGCCAGCGACAGAGATAACTATGGCTACACCTTC. Translated, it gives CASDRDNYGYTF.

The chain carries TRBV4-3 and TRBJ1-1; possibly TRBD1 for D (6 bases). The V and J ends lost 2 bases and 3 bases respectively, with 19 bases between them. The CDR3 totals 17 residues. Germline V gene data show CDR1 as LGHNA and CDR2 as YSLEER. The CDR3 loop is CASSQRPGGGADTEAFF. The CDR3 nucleotides are TGCGCCAGCAGCCAACGTCCGGGTGGGGGGGCCGACACTGAAGCTTTCTTT.

The chain carries TRBV5-1 and TRBJ2-3; 8 nucleotides line up with TRBD1. Germline loops: CDR1 SGHRS, CDR2 YFSETQ. V lost 5 bases and J lost 3; bases outside the gene matches: 8. The CDR3 has 15 residues. In DNA form, the CDR3 reads TGCGCCAGCAGGCCCCAGGGGGCAGGGACAGATACGCAGTATTTT. The encoded protein is CASRPQGAGTDTQYF.

The gene calls are TRBV27 and TRBJ1-2, with 9 bases matching TRBD1. Germline CDR1 reads MNHEY; CDR2 reads SMNVEV (reference sequence). V gave up 6 bases and J gave up 4 bases; unmatched junction bases: 6. This CDR3 has 14 amino acids. Here the CDR3 reads CASRRDRDSYGYTF. The DNA of the CDR3 is TGTGCCAGCAGGCGGGACAGGGACTCCTATGGCTACACCTTC.

A note on this clone: Other DNA sequences in this sample translate to the same CDR3. The chain links TRBV28 to TRBJ1-3; possibly TRBD1 for D (6 bases). CDR1 and CDR2 (germline): MDHEN, SYDVKM. The ends were cut back, 10 bases at V and 3 bases at J, with 13 bases in the middle. The CDR3 extends over 13 amino acids. CDR3 residues: CATPEGDGNTIYF. The CDR3 nucleotides read TGTGCCACCCCCGAGGGGGATGGAAACACCATATATTTT.

This chain links TRBV20-1 with TRBJ2-3, with no clear D. There are 11 residues in the CDR3. Germline V lookup: CDR1 DFQATT, CDR2 SNEGSKA (reference sequence). V was pared by 5 bases and J by 5 bases, with 8 bases between. CDR3 loop: CSAYNGDTQYF. Here the CDR3 DNA reads TGCAGTGCTTACAACGGAGATACGCAGTATTTT.